The 10 T cell receptor beta chains reported below all come from one sample, sequenced in a study of shared clonotypes between healthy human individuals (dated by TCRdb to the early 2020s). Library preparation employed the immunoSEQ multiplex PCR assay. Drawn from immuneACCESS, this table holds only the in-frame rearrangements with V and J called that TCRdb kept. Clones are partly lost; checked studies trace under half to an unresolved V gene and leave the rest unexplained. The sample table records some 2,000,000 clones; 95% of these occur just once. 0.1% to 0.15% of the sample goes to the ten largest clones. The sequenced material came from naive CD4+ T cells sorted from blood. Sample cell subset or site, as interpreted from the label and publication: CD45RA+ positively selected. Source of these receptors: a man younger than 30 in good health.

The chain has TRBV5-1 and TRBJ2-1; possibly TRBD1 or TRBD2 for D (5 bases each). Germline lookup yields CDR1 SGHRS and CDR2 YFSETQ. This CDR3 has 15 residues. Trimming took 4 bases from V and 4 from J, leaving 15 bases between them. The chain's CDR3 is CASSPLRDQYNEQFF. CDR3 nucleotides: TGCGCCAGCAGCCCCCTCCGGGACCAATACAATGAGCAGTTCTTC.

The V call is TRBV5-6, the J call TRBJ1-1; D remains ambiguous. V dropped 1 base and J dropped 0 bases, with 4 bases sitting between them. The length of the CDR3 is 13 residues. The germline CDR1 and CDR2 sequences are SGHDT and YYEEEE. For the CDR3, the DNA is TGTGCCAGCAGCTTGAGCCTGAACACTGAAGCTTTCTTT. Its protein is CASSLSLNTEAFF.

This clone was seen a single time. The V gene is TRBV6-1, the J gene TRBJ2-7; D may be TRBD2 (6 bases). CDR1 is MNHNS and CDR2 is SASEGT in the germline V gene. The ends were cut back, 2 bases at V and 1 base at J, with 12 bases in the middle. The CDR3 loop spans 15 amino acids. The CDR3 is CASSERDSNSYEQYF. CDR3 in DNA: TGTGCCAGCAGTGAAAGGGACTCCAATTCCTACGAGCAGTACTTC.

This clone was detected only once. The chain uses TRBV5-1 and TRBJ2-2; 13 bases map to TRBD2. The trim removed 1 base at V and 5 bases at J, leaving 8 bases unmatched. The CDR3 has 18 amino acids. CDR1 and CDR2 (germline): SGHRS, YFSETQ. The CDR3 region is CASSLTSGRALGTGELFF. DNA of the CDR3: TGCGCCAGCAGCTTGACTAGCGGGAGGGCCTTAGGGACCGGGGAGCTGTTTTTT.

V gene TRBV27 combines with J gene TRBJ2-5; TRBD2 matches at 15 bases. The CDR3 has 17 amino acids. Trimming removed 4 bases from V and 4 bases from J; junction bases left unmatched: 7. The germline V gene has CDR1 MNHEY and CDR2 SMNVEV (reference sequence). Here the CDR3 DNA reads TGTGCCAGCAGTTCCGGACTAGCGGGGGGGATCCGAGAGACCCAGTACTTC. Amino acids: CASSSGLAGGIRETQYF.

On this clone itself: Other nucleotide sequences in the sample specify the same CDR3. This chain joins TRBV7-9 and TRBJ2-3; TRBD2 might be the D (5 bases). This CDR3 has 13 residues. V was cut by 5 bases and J by 3 bases, with 9 bases left in between. Looked up from germline, CDR1 is SEHNR and CDR2 is FQNEAQ (reference sequence). CDR3: CASSRSGTDTQYF. The CDR3 coding sequence is TGTGCCAGCAGCAGATCGGGGACAGATACGCAGTATTTT.

This rearrangement joins TRBV7-9 to TRBJ1-1, with TRBD1 matching 9 bases. Germline trimming cut 4 bases from V and 5 bases from J; bases unmatched to any gene: 2. This CDR3 region has 13 residues. Germline-derived CDR1 and CDR2 are SEHNR and FQNEAQ (reference sequence). The CDR3 sequence is CASSWTGETEAFF. CDR3 coding DNA: TGTGCCAGCAGCTGGACAGGGGAGACTGAAGCTTTCTTT.

This chain connects TRBV7-2 to TRBJ2-1; D may correspond to TRBD1 or TRBD2 (5 bases each). CDR1 is SGHTA, CDR2 FQGNSA, per germline. V was trimmed by 5 bases and J by 2 bases, leaving 10 bases between them. This CDR3 is built from 14 residues. CDR3 sequence (DNA): TGTGCCAGCAGCGGGAGAGGGGCCTACAATGAGCAGTTCTTC. Translated, it gives CASSGRGAYNEQFF.

The chain couples TRBV13 to TRBJ1-2; D might be TRBD1 (5 bases). The V and J ends lost 6 bases and 5 bases respectively, with 16 bases between them. The CDR3 loop spans 14 amino acids. CDR1 is PRHDT and CDR2 is FYEKMQ in the germline V gene (reference sequence). The CDR3 region has the DNA TGTGCCAGCAGTCGGGGCCCCTCGGTGTATGGCTACACCTTC. This encodes CASSRGPSVYGYTF.

Worth noting for this clone: Other DNA sequences in the same sample also yield this CDR3. This sequence joins TRBV5-4 and TRBJ1-2; D possibly corresponds to TRBD1 (5 bases). Trimming left V 3 bases short and J 3 bases short, with 9 bases between. Germline CDR1 and CDR2: SGHNT and YYREEE (reference sequence). The CDR3 extends over 13 amino acids. CDR3 region: CASSSGVDYGYTF. In nucleotides, the CDR3 is TGTGCCAGCAGCTCGGGGGTTGACTATGGCTACACCTTC.